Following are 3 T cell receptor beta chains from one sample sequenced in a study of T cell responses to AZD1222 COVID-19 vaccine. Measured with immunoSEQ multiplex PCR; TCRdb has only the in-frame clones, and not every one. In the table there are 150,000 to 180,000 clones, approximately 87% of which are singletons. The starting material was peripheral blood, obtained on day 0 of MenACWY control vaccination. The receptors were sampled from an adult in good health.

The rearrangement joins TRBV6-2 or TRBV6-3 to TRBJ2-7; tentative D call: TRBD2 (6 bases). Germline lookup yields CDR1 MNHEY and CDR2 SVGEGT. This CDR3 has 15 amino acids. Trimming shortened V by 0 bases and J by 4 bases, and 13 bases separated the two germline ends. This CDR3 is CASSYSTGRGYEQYF. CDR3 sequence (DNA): TGTGCCAGCAGTTACTCGACGGGACGGGGGTACGAGCAGTACTTC.

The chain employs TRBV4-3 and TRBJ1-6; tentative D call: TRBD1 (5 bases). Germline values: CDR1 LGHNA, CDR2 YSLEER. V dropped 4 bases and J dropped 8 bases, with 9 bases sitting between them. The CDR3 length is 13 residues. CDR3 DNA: TGCGCCAGCAGCCTCAGGGAGGATTCACCCCTCCACTTT. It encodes CASSLREDSPLHF.

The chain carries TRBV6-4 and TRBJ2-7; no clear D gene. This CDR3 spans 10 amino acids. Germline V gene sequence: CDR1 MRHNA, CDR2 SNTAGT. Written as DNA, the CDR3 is TGTGCTCGCGGTGCAGACGAGCAGTACGTC. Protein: CARGADEQYV.